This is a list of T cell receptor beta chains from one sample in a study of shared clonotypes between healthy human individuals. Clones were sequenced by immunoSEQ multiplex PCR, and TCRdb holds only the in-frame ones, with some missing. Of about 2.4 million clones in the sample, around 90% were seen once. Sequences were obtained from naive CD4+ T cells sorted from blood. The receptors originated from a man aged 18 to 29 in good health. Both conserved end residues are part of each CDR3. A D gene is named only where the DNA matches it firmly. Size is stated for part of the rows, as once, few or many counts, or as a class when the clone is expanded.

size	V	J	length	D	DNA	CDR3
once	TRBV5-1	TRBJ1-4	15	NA	TGCGCCAGCAGCAACTTCGACCCGAGGGGGGAAAAACTGTTTTTT	CASSNFDPRGEKLFF
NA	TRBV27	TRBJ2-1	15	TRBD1	TGTGCCAGCCGCCTGAGGACAGGGGGCCAAAATGAGCAGTTCTTC	CASRLRTGGQNEQFF
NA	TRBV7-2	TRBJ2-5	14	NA	TGTGCCAGCAGCCTCCGGACTTCTCAAGAGACCCAGTACTTC	CASSLRTSQETQYF
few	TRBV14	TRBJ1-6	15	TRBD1	TGTGCCAGCAGCCGCCTGGGGGGACAGAATTCACCCCTCCACTTT	CASSRLGGQNSPLHF
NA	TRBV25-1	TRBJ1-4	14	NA	TGTGCCAGCAGTGAATGGCAGGGTATTGAAAAACTGTTTTTT	CASSEWQGIEKLFF
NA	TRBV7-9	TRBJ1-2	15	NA	TGTGCCAGCAGCCCCAGCTCACAGGCGATCTATGGCTACACCTTC	CASSPSSQAIYGYTF
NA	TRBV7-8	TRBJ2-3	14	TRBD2	TGTGCCAGCAGCCAAGCGGGAGCTGGAGATACGCAGTATTTT	CASSQAGAGDTQYF
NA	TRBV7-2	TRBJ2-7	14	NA	TGTGCCAGCAGCTCCGGGACGGGACTTTACGAGCAGTACTTC	CASSSGTGLYEQYF
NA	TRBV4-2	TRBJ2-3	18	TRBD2	TGTGCCAGCAGCCATGAACTTGGGACTAGCGGGGGGCGAGATACGCAGTATTTT	CASSHELGTSGGRDTQYF
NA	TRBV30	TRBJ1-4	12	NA	TGTGCCTGGATGGCTCATTTGGGAAAACTGTTTTTT	CAWMAHLGKLFF
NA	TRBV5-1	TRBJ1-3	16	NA	TGCGCCAGCGCCTCGGCGGGGACGGCCTCTGGAAACACCATATATTTT	CASASAGTASGNTIYF
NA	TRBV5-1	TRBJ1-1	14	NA	TGCGCCAGCAGGCCCGTCTCGCTGAGCACTGAAGCTTTCTTT	CASRPVSLSTEAFF
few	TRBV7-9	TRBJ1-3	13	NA	TGTGCCAGCAGCTTAGAAACAGGAAACACCATATATTTT	CASSLETGNTIYF
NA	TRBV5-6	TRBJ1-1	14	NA	TGTGCCAGCAGCTTTGGACATCCGGGGTATGAAGCTTTCTTT	CASSFGHPGYEAFF
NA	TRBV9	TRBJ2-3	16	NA	TGTGCCAGCAGCGTAGGGGGGTCAGGAGGCACAGATACGCAGTATTTT	CASSVGGSGGTDTQYF
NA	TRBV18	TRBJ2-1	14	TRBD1	TGTGCCAGCTCACCCGGTGGGACAGGGCATGAGCAGTTCTTC	CASSPGGTGHEQFF
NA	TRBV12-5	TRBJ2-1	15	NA	TGTGCTAGTGGTTTCGGGACCAACTCCTACAATGAGCAGTTCTTC	CASGFGTNSYNEQFF
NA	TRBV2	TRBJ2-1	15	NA	TGTGCCAGCAGTGGTGGCCCGGGACGGTATAATGAGCAGTTCTTC	CASSGGPGRYNEQFF
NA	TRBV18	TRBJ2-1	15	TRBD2	TGTGCCAGCTCACCAAAGCGGGGGGGCTTCGATGAGCAGTTCTTC	CASSPKRGGFDEQFF
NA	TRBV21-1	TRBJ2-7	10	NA	TGTGCCAGCAGCAAGGGCGAGCAGTACTTC	CASSKGEQYF
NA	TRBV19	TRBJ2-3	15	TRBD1	TGTGCCAGTAGTATGAGACAGGGACCCACAGATACGCAGTATTTT	CASSMRQGPTDTQYF
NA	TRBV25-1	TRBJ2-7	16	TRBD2	TGTGCCAGCAGTGAATCGGGGCTAGCGGCCAGCTACGAGCAGTACTTC	CASSESGLAASYEQYF
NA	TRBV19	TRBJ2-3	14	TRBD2	TGTGCCAGTGGAACTAGCGGGAGTTTTTATTCGCAGTATTTT	CASGTSGSFYSQYF
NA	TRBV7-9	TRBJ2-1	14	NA	TGTGCCAGCAGCTTCGTGTCTAGCATGGCCGAGCAGTTCTTC	CASSFVSSMAEQFF
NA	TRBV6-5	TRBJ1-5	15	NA	TGTGCCAGCAGTTTCCGACAGGACGGGAGTCAGCCCCAGCATTTT	CASSFRQDGSQPQHF
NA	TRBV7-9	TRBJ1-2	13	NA	TGTGCCAGCAGCTTAGAACCCGATGGTGGCTACACCTTC	CASSLEPDGGYTF
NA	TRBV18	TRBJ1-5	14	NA	TGTGCCAGCTCACCATTGGGGGAGGGACAGCCCCAGCATTTT	CASSPLGEGQPQHF
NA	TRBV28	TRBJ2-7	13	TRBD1	TGTGCCAGCAGACCAGGGGGCGCCTACGAGCAGTACTTC	CASRPGGAYEQYF
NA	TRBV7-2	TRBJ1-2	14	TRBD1	TGTGCCAGCAGCTTAGCGAGACAGGGATCTGGCTACACCTTC	CASSLARQGSGYTF
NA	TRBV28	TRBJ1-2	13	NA	TGTGCCAGCAGCAACCGGGCAAACTATGGCTACACCTTC	CASSNRANYGYTF
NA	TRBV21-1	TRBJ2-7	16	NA	TGTGCCAGCAGCAAAGGGGGAGGGGGCAAGCACGGCGAGCAGTACTTC	CASSKGGGGKHGEQYF
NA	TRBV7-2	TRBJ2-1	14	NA	TGTGCCAGCAGCTCGGGTCTCCCAGCGGGTGAGCAGTTCTTC	CASSSGLPAGEQFF
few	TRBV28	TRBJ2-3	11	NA	TGTGCCAGCAGTTTTACAGATACGCAGTATTTT	CASSFTDTQYF
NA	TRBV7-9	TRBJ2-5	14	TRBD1	TGTGCCAGCAGCTTAGAGACAGGGTGGCCCTATGCGAACTTC	CASSLETGWPYANF
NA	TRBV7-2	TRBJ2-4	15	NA	TGTGCCAGCAGCTTTGGGCAGAACGTAAAAAACATTCAGTACTTC	CASSFGQNVKNIQYF
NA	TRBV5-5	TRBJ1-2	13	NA	TGTGCCAGCAGTCGCGACGGTAACTATGGCTACACCTTC	CASSRDGNYGYTF
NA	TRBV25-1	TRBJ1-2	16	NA	TGTGCCAGCAGTGAATCCACATTCGGGCAGGACTATGGCTACACCTTC	CASSESTFGQDYGYTF